This is a list of T cell receptor beta chains from one sample in a study of monozygotic twins with inflammatory bowel disease. From the 5' RACE reads, TCRdb lists one entry per CDR3 protein and no DNA. Its table lists a few hundred thousand distinct CDR3 sequences. Sample: blood. All receptors come from a human donor with ulcerative colitis or Crohn's disease, or a healthy co-twin of an affected twin (not recorded which). The CDR3 runs from the conserved cysteine through the conserved F or W. Fields, in order: V gene, J gene, CDR3 protein.

TRBV5-1	TRBJ2-7	CASSLVAAGVREQYF
TRBV20-1	TRBJ1-2	CSARGDEGDTF
TRBV12-3/TRBV12-4	TRBJ2-3	CASLRWSSGYPRNTQYF
TRBV10-3	TRBJ2-7	CAISAGGLTYEQYF
TRBV10-3	TRBJ2-7	CAINAGVTYEQYF
TRBV3-1	TRBJ2-2	CASSQEAGAPSNTGELFF
TRBV7-2	TRBJ2-5	CASSPQAAYQETQYF
TRBV2	TRBJ2-1	CASSDTGYTGNEQFF
TRBV4-3	TRBJ2-3	CASSQESGGRTDTQYF
TRBV20-1	TRBJ2-5	CSARSAGGDQETQYF
TRBV20-1	TRBJ1-5	CSAARQNQPQHF
TRBV12-3/TRBV12-4	TRBJ1-2	CASRESNYGYTF
TRBV6-5	TRBJ1-5	CASSYSRSNSNQPQHF
TRBV5-1	TRBJ2-1	CASSFSSSGAEGDEQFF
TRBV12-3/TRBV12-4	TRBJ1-2	CASSLDNKRGTIDTF
TRBV29-1	TRBJ1-1	CSVAPGVGTEAFF
TRBV3-1	TRBJ1-6	CASSQEGGGGSPLHF
TRBV18	TRBJ2-1	CASSPMGQGLGNEQFF
TRBV27	TRBJ2-7	CASSFQTGVTYEQYF
TRBV15	TRBJ2-7	CATSRGYGISYEQYF
TRBV4-3	TRBJ2-7	CASSQPGQPLNEQYF
TRBV11-2	TRBJ2-5	CASVWAGGETQYF
TRBV27	TRBJ2-4	CASSPWTGFDIQYF
TRBV9	TRBJ2-5	CASSVGDDGTQYF
TRBV7-2	TRBJ1-1	CASSYLEGVTEAFF
TRBV11-2	TRBJ1-6	CASSLTIGQGGSPLHF
TRBV7-2	TRBJ2-2	CASSLAPAIGELFF
TRBV20-1	TRBJ2-3	CSARRTTSTDTQYF
TRBV29-1	TRBJ1-2	CSVFSGGGGYTF
TRBV7-2	TRBJ1-2	CASSLGQVANGYTF
TRBV20-1	TRBJ2-5	CSARTRPDQETQYF
TRBV20-1	TRBJ1-4	CSARDHPRGRIGEKLFF
TRBV5-6	TRBJ1-1	CASSPSGRADTEAFF
TRBV4-2	TRBJ1-3	CASSLSPQGAKSGNTIYF